This T cell receptor beta chain derives from a study of neurological immune-mediated disorders. General study findings and limits: Patients with HTLV-1-associated myelopathy showed the most TCR clonal expansion. Those with multiple sclerosis showed the least, falling below healthy controls.

This clonotype was detected ten times or more. Its cognate antigen is unknown. Regarding time point: longitudinal time-point 1 (baseline). The team produced cDNA through 5'RACE using 10-nucleotide random UMIs. MiXCR was run by TCRdb on the 5' RACE reads, yielding one entry per CDR3 protein. The sample lists around 76,000 distinct CDR3 sequences; more than 8.5% were seen once. CDR1 is SGHKS, CDR2 YYEKEE, per germline (reference sequence). The CDR3 contains 16 residues. Trimming took off 0 bases at V and 1 base at J, with 14 bases between the two ends. Sequenced sample: PBMCs. The chain has TRBV5-5 and TRBJ2-7; tentatively, D is TRBD2 (6 bases). The receptor was isolated from a man under 40 in good health. The DNA of the CDR3 is TGTGCCAGCAGCTTGGCTCCGGGAGCCTCTTCCTACGAGCAGTACTTC. The encoded protein is CASSLAPGASSYEQYF.